These T cell receptor beta chains were read from a single sample in a study of control samples from healthy donors and cancer patients. Data came from immunoSEQ multiplex PCR; TCRdb stores just in-frame clones and leaves some out. Of tens of thousands of clones in the sample, 90% were seen once. Sequenced input: PBMCs. These receptor sequences come from a man between 60 and 70 years old with colorectal cancer. CDR3s include the opening cysteine and the closing phenylalanine or tryptophan. D genes are given only for firm matches. Clone size is stated in some rows and not others, as once, few, many or a class when expanded.

CDR3aa,CDR3nt,j_gene,d_gene,v_gene,abundance
CASSLGGSTDTQYF,TGTGCCAGCAGCTTGGGAGGGTCCACAGATACGCAGTATTTT,TRBJ2-3,.,TRBV5-5,.
CASSPRQGKNYGYTF,TGTGCCAGCAGCCCAAGACAGGGAAAGAACTATGGCTACACCTTC,TRBJ1-2,TRBD1,TRBV11-1,.
CASRTQVSGNTEAFF,TGTGCCAGCAGGACACAAGTTTCAGGAAACACTGAAGCTTTCTTT,TRBJ1-1,.,TRBV7-2,.
CASSPIREADTQYF,TGTGCCAGCAGCCCGATTAGGGAGGCAGATACGCAGTATTTT,TRBJ2-3,.,TRBV28,few
CASSQRPVRGHPDTQYF,TGTGCCAGCAGCCAACGCCCTGTAAGGGGGCACCCAGATACGCAGTATTTT,TRBJ2-3,TRBD1,TRBV3-1/TRBV3-2,.
CASSARGGTIQGYTF,TGTGCCAGCAGTGCCCGAGGGGGCACTATCCAAGGCTACACCTTC,TRBJ1-2,TRBD1,TRBV6-4,.
CASSLRGQETQYF,TGCGCCAGCAGCCTCCGGGGCCAAGAGACCCAGTACTTC,TRBJ2-5,.,TRBV5-1,.
CASSSAGGPSEQYF,TGTGCCAGCAGCTCAGCGGGGGGGCCCAGCGAGCAGTACTTC,TRBJ2-7,TRBD2,TRBV11-2,.
CASSLSLTYEQYF,TGTGCCAGCAGCCTATCCCTAACCTACGAGCAGTACTTC,TRBJ2-7,.,TRBV28,.
CASSLTGTPRRNYGYTF,TGTGCCAGCAGCCTCACCGGGACTCCTAGGAGGAACTATGGCTACACCTTC,TRBJ1-2,.,TRBV9,.
CASSLSSVFTEAFF,TGTGCCAGCAGTTTATCAAGCGTTTTCACTGAAGCTTTCTTT,TRBJ1-1,.,TRBV6-2/TRBV6-3,.
CSAGDRGEGGYTF,TGCAGCGCCGGTGACAGGGGCGAAGGGGGCTACACCTTC,TRBJ1-2,TRBD1,TRBV29-1,.
CASSPPGQGHEQYF,TGTGCCAGCAGCCCCCCGGGACAGGGGCACGAGCAGTACTTC,TRBJ2-7,TRBD1,TRBV7-9,.
CASSVAGWGLSTGELFF,TGTGCCAGCAGCGTAGCTGGATGGGGGTTATCCACCGGGGAGCTGTTTTTT,TRBJ2-2,.,TRBV9,.
CARASTDNYGYTF,TGTGCCAGAGCTTCGACAGATAACTATGGCTACACCTTC,TRBJ1-2,.,TRBV19,.
CASSLWARGYGYTF,TGTGCCAGCAGCTTATGGGCCAGGGGCTATGGCTACACCTTC,TRBJ1-2,.,TRBV11-3,.